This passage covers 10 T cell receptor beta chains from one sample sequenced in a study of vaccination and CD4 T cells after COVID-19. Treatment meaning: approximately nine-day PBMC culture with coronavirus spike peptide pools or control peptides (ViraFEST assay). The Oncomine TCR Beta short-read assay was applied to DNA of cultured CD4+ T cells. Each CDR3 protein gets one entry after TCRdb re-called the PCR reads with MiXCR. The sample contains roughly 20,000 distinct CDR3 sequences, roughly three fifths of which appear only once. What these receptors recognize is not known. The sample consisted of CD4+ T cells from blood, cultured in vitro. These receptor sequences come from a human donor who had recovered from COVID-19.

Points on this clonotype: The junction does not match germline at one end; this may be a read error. The CDR3 DNA is TGTGCCAGCAGCTCTCCGACAGGGGGGTACCAAGGGACCCAGTACTTC. Amino acid sequence: CASSSPTGGYQGTQYF. The rearrangement joins TRBV7-2 to TRBJ2-5; 9 nucleotides line up with TRBD1. CDR1 is SGHTA, CDR2 FQGNSA, per germline. The CDR3 length is 16 residues.

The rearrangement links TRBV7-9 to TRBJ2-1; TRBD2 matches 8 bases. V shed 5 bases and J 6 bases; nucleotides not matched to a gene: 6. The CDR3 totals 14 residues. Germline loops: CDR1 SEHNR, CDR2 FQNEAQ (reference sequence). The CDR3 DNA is TGTGCCAGCAGCCCCGGACTAGCCCGCAATGAGCAGTTCTTC. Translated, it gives CASSPGLARNEQFF.

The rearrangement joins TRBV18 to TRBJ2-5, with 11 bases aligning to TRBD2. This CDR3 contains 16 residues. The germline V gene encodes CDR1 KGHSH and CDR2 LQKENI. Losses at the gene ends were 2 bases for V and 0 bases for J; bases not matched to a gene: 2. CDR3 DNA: TGTGCCAGCTCACCAGGGACTAGCGGTAACCAAGAGACCCAGTACTTC. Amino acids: CASSPGTSGNQETQYF.

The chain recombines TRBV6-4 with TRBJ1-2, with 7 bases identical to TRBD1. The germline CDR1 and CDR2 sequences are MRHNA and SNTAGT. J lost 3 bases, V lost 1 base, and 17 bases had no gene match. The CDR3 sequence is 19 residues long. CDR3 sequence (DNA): TGTGCCAGCAGTGACTTAGATAGACAGGGCTTAATAGGCGACTATGGCTACACCTTC. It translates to CASSDLDRQGLIGDYGYTF.

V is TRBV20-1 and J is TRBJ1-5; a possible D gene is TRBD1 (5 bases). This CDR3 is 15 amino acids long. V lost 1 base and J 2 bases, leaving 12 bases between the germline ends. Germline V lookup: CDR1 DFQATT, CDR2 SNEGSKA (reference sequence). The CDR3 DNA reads TGCAGTGCTAGAGGGGGGACTGGGGGCAATCAGCCCCAGCATTTT. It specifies CSARGGTGGNQPQHF.

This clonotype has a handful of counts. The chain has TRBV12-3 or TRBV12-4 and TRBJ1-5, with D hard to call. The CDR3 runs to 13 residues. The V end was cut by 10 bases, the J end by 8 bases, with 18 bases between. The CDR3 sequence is CATPLREWEPQHF. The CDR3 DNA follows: TGTGCCACCCCCCTAAGGGAATGGGAGCCCCAGCATTTT.

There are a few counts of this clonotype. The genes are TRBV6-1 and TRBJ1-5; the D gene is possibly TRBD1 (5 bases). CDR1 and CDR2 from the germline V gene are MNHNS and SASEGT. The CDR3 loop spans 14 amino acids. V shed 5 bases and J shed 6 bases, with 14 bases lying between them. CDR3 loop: CASSPGQGVQPQHF. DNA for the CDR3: TGTGCCAGCAGTCCCGGACAAGGTGTTCAGCCCCAGCATTTT.

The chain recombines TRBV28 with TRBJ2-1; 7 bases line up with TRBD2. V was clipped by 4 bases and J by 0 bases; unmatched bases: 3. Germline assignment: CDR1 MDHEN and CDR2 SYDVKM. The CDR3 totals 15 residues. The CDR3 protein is CASSYAGVSYNEQFF. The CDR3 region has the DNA TGTGCCAGCAGTTATGCGGGAGTCTCCTACAATGAGCAGTTCTTC.

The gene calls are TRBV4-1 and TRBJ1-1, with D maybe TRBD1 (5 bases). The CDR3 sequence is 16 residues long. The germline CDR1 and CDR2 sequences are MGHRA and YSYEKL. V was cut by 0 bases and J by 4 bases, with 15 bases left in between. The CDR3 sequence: CASSQDRDFGTTEAFF. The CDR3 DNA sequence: TGCGCCAGCAGCCAAGATAGGGACTTTGGGACCACTGAAGCTTTCTTT.

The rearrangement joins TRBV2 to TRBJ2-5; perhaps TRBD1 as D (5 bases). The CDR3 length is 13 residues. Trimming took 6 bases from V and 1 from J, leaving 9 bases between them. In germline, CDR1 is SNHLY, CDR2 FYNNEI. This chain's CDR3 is CASSQQAQETQYF. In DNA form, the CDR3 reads TGTGCCAGCAGCCAACAGGCCCAAGAGACCCAGTACTTC.